Below, 11 T cell receptor beta chains from the same sample are listed, as sequenced in a study of CD8 T cells in ankylosing spondylitis. Each CDR3 protein is one row after TCRdb ran MiXCR on the 5' RACE reads. The sample lists roughly 250,000 distinct CDR3 sequences, under 12% occurring once. The sequenced material came from blood, either unsorted or a sorted T cell fraction (not recorded which). Source of these receptors: a male donor with ankylosing spondylitis or in good health (not recorded which).

This clonotype was recorded many times. The V gene is TRBV30, the J gene TRBJ2-2; a weak D match, TRBD1 (6 bases). Deletions cut 5 bases from V and 5 bases from J, with 15 bases between. This CDR3 has 14 residues. CDR1 GTSNPN and CDR2 SVGIG come from the germline V gene (reference sequence). The CDR3 DNA reads as TGTGCCTGGTCGAAGACAGGCGGTACCGGGGAGCTGTTTTTT. Translating gives CAWSKTGGTGELFF.

This clonotype was found many times. The V and J genes are TRBV5-1 and TRBJ2-3, with 7 bases aligning to TRBD2. The germline V gene has CDR1 SGHRS and CDR2 YFSETQ. V dropped 0 bases and J dropped 7; count of bases not matched to a gene: 5. The CDR3 is 14 amino acids. The DNA of the CDR3 is TGCGCCAGCAGCTTGGGCGGGAGCCCGAATACGCAGTATTTT. Translated: CASSLGGSPNTQYF.

V and J are TRBV7-9 and TRBJ2-2, with unresolved D. V dropped 5 bases and J dropped 5 bases, with 15 bases sitting between them. The CDR3 totals 15 residues. The germline V gene encodes CDR1 SEHNR and CDR2 FQNEAQ (reference sequence). CDR3 sequence (DNA): TGTGCCAGCAGCCCAGACGGGCCGACGACCGGGGAGCTGTTTTTT. It is translated as CASSPDGPTTGELFF.

This clonotype was seen at least ten times. This rearrangement joins TRBV30 to TRBJ2-3; TRBD2 agrees at 9 bases. Germline V gene lookup returns CDR1 GTSNPN and CDR2 SVGIG (reference sequence). The ends lost 0 bases at V and 5 bases at J; junction bases unmatched: 9. This CDR3 spans 16 amino acids. The CDR3 here is CAWSVLLAGGQDTQYF. The CDR3 nucleotides are TGTGCCTGGAGTGTACTACTTGCGGGGGGGCAAGATACGCAGTATTTT.

This chain links TRBV4-1 with TRBJ1-2; 8 bases align to TRBD1. After removal of 0 bases from V and 4 bases from J, the junction contained 7 bases not matched to a gene. The CDR3 extends over 16 amino acids. Per the germline V gene, CDR1 is MGHRA and CDR2 is YSYEKL. The CDR3 here is CASSQETGQGGYGYTF. The CDR3 DNA is TGCGCCAGCAGCCAAGAGACAGGACAGGGAGGCTATGGCTACACCTTC.

This clonotype showed up just a few times. The chain has TRBV5-1 and TRBJ1-1; TRBD1 agrees at 10 bases. CDR1 and CDR2 from the germline V gene are SGHRS and YFSETQ. V shed 4 bases and J 4 bases; nucleotides not matched to a gene: 4. The CDR3 sequence is 14 residues long. The CDR3, as DNA: TGCGCCAGCAGCATCGGACAGGGGGGCACTGAAGCTTTCTTT. Residues: CASSIGQGGTEAFF. The complete variable domain, with remaining parts taken from reference TRBV5-1 and TRBJ1-1, reads KAGVTQTPRYLIKTRGQQVTLSCSPISGHRSVSWYQQTPGQGLQFLFEYFSETQRNKGNFPGRFSGRQFSNSRSEMNVSTLELGDSALYLCASSIGQGGTEAFFGQGTRLTVV.

The table lists this clonotype with many counts. CDR3 nucleotide sequence: TGTGCCAGCAGCCAAGATCCCCCCGGGGGGACTGAAGCTTTCTTT. It translates to CASSQDPPGGTEAFF. V usage is TRBV3-1 and J usage is TRBJ1-1; D might be TRBD1 (5 bases). Germline CDR1 LGHDT, CDR2 YNNKEL (reference sequence). Trimming shortened V by 0 bases and J by 5 bases, and 13 bases separated the two germline ends. The CDR3 spans 15 residues.

The V call is TRBV19, the J call TRBJ1-1, with D tentatively TRBD1 (5 bases). Germline CDR1 is LNHDA and CDR2 is SQIVND (reference sequence). The CDR3 has 13 amino acids. Trimming took off 11 bases at V and 0 bases at J, with 13 bases between the two ends. The CDR3 region has the DNA TGTGCCGTCCAGGGTATTATGAACACTGAAGCTTTCTTT. It is translated as CAVQGIMNTEAFF.

In its sample, this clonotype was seen many times. The rearrangement uses TRBV5-1 and TRBJ2-3; no definite D call. CDR3 size: 12 residues. V was shortened by 7 bases and J by 3 bases, with 9 bases between the two germline ends. Per germline, CDR1 SGHRS and CDR2 YFSETQ. Here the CDR3 DNA reads TGCGCCAGCCGAGGAGTGACAGATACGCAGTATTTT. This translates into CASRGVTDTQYF. Based on the CDR3 plus reference TRBV5-1 and TRBJ2-3, the full variable domain is KAGVTQTPRYLIKTRGQQVTLSCSPISGHRSVSWYQQTPGQGLQFLFEYFSETQRNKGNFPGRFSGRQFSNSRSEMNVSTLELGDSALYLCASRGVTDTQYFGPGTRLTVL.

In this sample, this clonotype turned up many times. The chain has TRBV29-1 and TRBJ1-5, with D uncertain. With 5 bases removed from V and 4 bases from J, the gap between germline ends came to 15 bases. Looked up from germline, CDR1 is SQVTM and CDR2 is ANQGSEA. The CDR3 has 14 amino acids. Written as DNA, the CDR3 is TGCAGCGTTTCAACCGCAGGAAGTAATCAGCCCCAGCATTTT. Amino acids: CSVSTAGSNQPQHF.

This clonotype was seen repeatedly, ten times or more. The rearrangement links TRBV7-2 to TRBJ1-2; possibly TRBD1 for D (5 bases). In germline, CDR1 is SGHTA, CDR2 FQGNSA. This CDR3 comprises 14 residues. V was shortened by 7 bases and J by 0 bases, with 12 bases between the two germline ends. The CDR3 region is CASTRGVANYGYTF. CDR3 nucleotides: TGTGCCAGCACGAGAGGGGTTGCTAACTATGGCTACACCTTC.